These 14 T cell receptor beta chains were all obtained from the same sample, sequenced in a study of cytomegalovirus exposure and HLA in healthy donors. The PCR employed 60 Vbeta primers together with 13 Jbeta primers. TCRdb's table, derived via immunoSEQ multiplex PCR, lists solely in-frame clones and lacks some. The sample lists about 120,000 clones, around 86% occurring once. The source material was PBMCs. The origin of the receptors is a woman between 25 and 40 years old in good health and CMV-seronegative.

V is TRBV28 and J is TRBJ1-6; no firm D call. Germline CDR1 MDHEN, CDR2 SYDVKM. V was trimmed by 6 bases and J by 6 bases, leaving 18 bases between them. This CDR3 has 16 amino acids. The CDR3 region is CASSLVRGSGNSPLHF. Written as DNA, the CDR3 is TGTGCCAGCAGCCTAGTCCGGGGTTCGGGTAATTCACCCCTCCACTTT. Based on the CDR3 plus reference TRBV28 and TRBJ1-6, the full variable domain is DVKVTQSSRYLVKRTGEKVFLECVQDMDHENMFWYRQDPGLGLRLIYFSYDVKMKEKGDIPEGYSVSREKKERFSLILESASTNQTSMYLCASSLVRGSGNSPLHFGNGTRLTVT.

The CDR3 DNA follows: TGTGCCAGCAACACCGCCGGGGCGCGGGAAGAAAAACTGTTTTTT. Its translation: CASNTAGAREEKLFF. The rearrangement links TRBV28 to TRBJ1-4; D perhaps matches TRBD1 (5 bases). The CDR3 totals 15 residues. In germline, CDR1 is MDHEN, CDR2 SYDVKM. The germline V and J ends were trimmed by 7 bases and 8 bases, with 20 bases remaining between them.

The chain links TRBV7-3 to TRBJ1-2, with 7 bases lining up with TRBD1. After removal of 5 bases from V and 0 bases from J, the junction contained 3 bases not matched to a gene. CDR3 length equals 14 residues. Germline V gene sequence: CDR1 SGHTA, CDR2 FQGTGA. This CDR3 is CASSPGTANYGYTF. The CDR3 nucleotides read TGTGCCAGCAGCCCCGGGACAGCTAACTATGGCTACACCTTC.

V and J are TRBV18 and TRBJ1-2; 7 bases map to TRBD1. Germline V gene data show CDR1 as KGHSH and CDR2 as LQKENI. The CDR3 extends over 14 amino acids. V gave up 5 bases and J gave up 2 bases; unmatched junction bases: 5. The CDR3 sequence: CASSAQDRNYGYTF. CDR3 DNA: TGTGCCAGCTCAGCGCAGGACAGGAACTATGGCTACACCTTC.

The chain links TRBV28 to TRBJ2-7; D remains ambiguous. Trimming left V 3 bases short and J 6 bases short, with 21 bases between. CDR3 length: 16 residues. Germline assignment: CDR1 MDHEN and CDR2 SYDVKM. The chain's CDR3 is CASSLAPRNVGTEQYF. For the CDR3, the DNA is TGTGCCAGCAGTTTGGCCCCCAGGAATGTGGGTACCGAGCAGTACTTC.

As DNA, the CDR3 is TGTGCCAGCAGCGTGGGGACTTTAGTGGAGACCCAGTACTTC. It translates to CASSVGTLVETQYF. The chain has TRBV7-2 and TRBJ2-5; TRBD2 might be the D (6 bases). V lost 5 bases and J lost 5, with 15 bases in between. The CDR3 loop spans 14 amino acids. CDR1 and CDR2 from the germline V gene are SGHTA and FQGNSA.

This clone was seen once. Other DNA sequences of this sample code for an identical CDR3. The chain couples TRBV7-2 to TRBJ2-5; D possibly corresponds to TRBD1 (6 bases). The germline V gene encodes CDR1 SGHTA and CDR2 FQGNSA. The CDR3 is 17 residues long. Trimming cost V 5 bases and J 2 bases, with 21 bases left between them. CDR3 in DNA: TGTGCCAGCAGCCAGGGGCTTCAGTTCCTCCGTCAAGAGACCCAGTACTTC. Translated: CASSQGLQFLRQETQYF.

In this sample, this clone turned up once. The chain's CDR3 is CSVGGRNTDTQYF. Written as DNA, the CDR3 is TGCAGCGTTGGAGGGAGGAACACAGATACGCAGTATTTT. V is TRBV29-1 and J is TRBJ2-3; perhaps TRBD2 as D (6 bases). This CDR3 region has 13 residues. From germline, CDR1 is SQVTM and CDR2 ANQGSEA. Trimming took 4 bases from V and 2 from J, leaving 10 bases between them.

This clone has only one observation. The gene calls are TRBV6-5 and TRBJ2-7, with 7 bases matching TRBD1. The CDR3 loop spans 14 amino acids. V trimming: 2 bases; J trimming: 2 bases; junction bases outside the gene matches: 3. CDR1 and CDR2 from the germline V gene are MNHEY and SVGAGI. The CDR3, as DNA: TGTGCCAGCAGTTACGATGGGACAGCCTACGAGCAGTACTTC. It specifies CASSYDGTAYEQYF.

The CDR3 DNA sequence: TGCGCCAGCAGCCCTGGACAGGGTTCCTACAATGAGCAGTTCTTC. It yields the protein CASSPGQGSYNEQFF. The chain uses TRBV4-1 and TRBJ2-1; 8 nucleotides agree with TRBD1. Germline values: CDR1 MGHRA, CDR2 YSYEKL. With 4 bases clipped from V and 1 base from J, the junction kept 3 bases outside the gene matches. CDR3 length: 15 residues.

The CDR3 DNA sequence: TGTGCCACCAGCAGGCCCGGGACCGACAGGGCGAGACAGCCCCAGCATTTT. Its protein product is CATSRPGTDRARQPQHF. The chain joins TRBV15 to TRBJ1-5; 7 bases match TRBD1. Trimming cost V 3 bases and J 7 bases; bases outside gene matches: 15. CDR1 is LNHNV and CDR2 is YYDKDF in the germline V gene (reference sequence). CDR3 size: 17 residues.

The V gene is TRBV28, the J gene TRBJ2-7; 8 bases are a match to TRBD2. J was trimmed by 5 bases and V by 2 bases; bases with no gene match: 8. Germline values: CDR1 MDHEN, CDR2 SYDVKM. This CDR3 contains 15 residues. CDR3 sequence (DNA): TGTGCCAGCAGTTTACCCTCGGGGGGGGCAAACGAGCAGTACTTC. Its translation is CASSLPSGGANEQYF.

J is TRBJ2-5 and V is TRBV19; 14 bases are shared with TRBD2. The V gene's germline CDR1 is LNHDA and CDR2 SQIVND (reference sequence). Trimming took 5 bases from V and 2 from J; bases not matched to a gene: 10. CDR3 length: 18 amino acids. This CDR3 is CASSSMTSGRVWQETQYF. CDR3 nucleotide sequence: TGTGCCAGTAGTTCGATGACTAGCGGGAGGGTCTGGCAAGAGACCCAGTACTTC.

The CDR3 reads CASSHNTGTYEQYF. DNA for the CDR3: TGTGCCAGCAGCCACAACACGGGAACCTACGAGCAGTACTTC. This chain connects TRBV28 to TRBJ2-7; D is perhaps TRBD2 (5 bases). In germline, CDR1 is MDHEN, CDR2 SYDVKM. The CDR3 loop spans 14 amino acids. With 6 bases removed from V and 2 bases from J, the gap between germline ends came to 14 bases.